The 26 T cell receptor beta chains presented below share a single source sample, sequenced in a study of T-cell memory formation after mild COVID-19. A single record per CDR3 protein comes from TCRdb applying MiXCR to the 5' RACE reads. Of around 300,000 distinct CDR3 sequences listed, about 13% are singletons. The specimen sequenced was PBMCs or a T cell subset sorted from them (not recorded which). These receptors originate from a man in his late teens or twenties who had mild COVID-19 (a few samples of this study predate the infection). Cell type and time point are not known.

The rearrangement links TRBV6-5 to TRBJ2-1, with 9 nucleotides matching TRBD1. J was trimmed by 6 bases and V by 5 bases; bases with no gene match: 5. The CDR3 runs 14 residues. Germline V lookup: CDR1 MNHEY, CDR2 SVGAGI. The CDR3 is CASSPRQGVNEQFF. The CDR3 DNA reads as TGTGCCAGCAGTCCGCGACAGGGGGTCAATGAGCAGTTCTTC.

This clonotype turned up a few times. The chain combines TRBV28 with TRBJ1-2, with D possibly being TRBD1 (5 bases). The CDR3 has 14 residues. Trimming took 2 bases from V and 3 from J, leaving 10 bases between them. Germline loops: CDR1 MDHEN, CDR2 SYDVKM. CDR3 nucleotide sequence: TGTGCCAGCAGTTTAGCAGGGAAGGACTATGGCTACACCTTC. Protein product: CASSLAGKDYGYTF.

This clonotype was detected a few times. The gene calls are TRBV28 and TRBJ2-5; possible D gene TRBD1, 6 bases. Trimming stripped 6 bases from V and 4 bases from J, with 18 bases between. Germline values: CDR1 MDHEN, CDR2 SYDVKM. The CDR3 runs 15 residues. This CDR3 is CASSPIQGLIETQYF. CDR3 nucleotide sequence: TGTGCCAGCAGCCCAATACAGGGTTTGATAGAGACCCAGTACTTC.

This clonotype came up many times. The V gene is TRBV7-2, the J gene TRBJ2-7; 8 bases are shared with TRBD1. There are 15 residues in the CDR3. The ends lost 8 bases at V and 0 bases at J; junction bases unmatched: 9. Germline values: CDR1 SGHTA, CDR2 FQGNSA. The CDR3 DNA reads TGTGCCAGCTCAAAGACAGGGGCGGCCTCCTACGAGCAGTACGTC. Protein sequence: CASSKTGAASYEQYV.

This clonotype has at least ten counts. The CDR3 loop reads CASSLTGTNNQPQHF. CDR3 DNA sequence: TGTGCCAGCAGCCTCACCGGGACAAACAATCAGCCCCAGCATTTT. The genes are TRBV7-2 and TRBJ1-5; maybe TRBD1 (6 bases). V was trimmed by 5 bases and J by 3 bases, leaving 14 bases between them. This CDR3 is built from 15 residues. CDR1 and CDR2 from the germline V gene are SGHTA and FQGNSA.

Only a few counts were recorded for this clonotype. The genes are TRBV20-1 and TRBJ2-2; D is possibly TRBD1 (9 bases). The V end lost 0 bases, the J end lost 6 bases, and 17 bases lay between the germline ends. This CDR3 comprises 16 residues. CDR1 DFQATT and CDR2 SNEGSKA come from the germline V gene (reference sequence). The DNA for the CDR3 is TGCAGTGCTAGAGATAGCGGGACAGGGACCGCCGGGGAGCTGTTTTTT. Protein sequence: CSARDSGTGTAGELFF.

The J gene is TRBJ2-5, the V gene TRBV4-1; D not resolved. The CDR3 is 14 amino acids. Trimming shortened V by 3 bases and J by 2 bases, and 10 bases separated the two germline ends. Per the germline V gene, CDR1 is MGHRA and CDR2 is YSYEKL. The CDR3 DNA reads TGCGCCAGCAGCCAGGATGAGAATCAAGAGACCCAGTACTTC. Amino acids: CASSQDENQETQYF.

This clonotype came up a few times. The chain combines TRBV7-8 with TRBJ1-5; TRBD1 aligns across 9 bases. The CDR3 runs 16 residues. The ends lost 0 bases at V and 5 bases at J; junction bases unmatched: 5. CDR1 is SGHVS, CDR2 FQNEAQ, per germline. The CDR3: CASSLARTGGDQPQHF. In DNA form, the CDR3 reads TGTGCCAGCAGCTTAGCTCGAACAGGGGGCGATCAGCCCCAGCATTTT.

The chain carries TRBV21-1 and TRBJ2-7; the tabulated D call, TRBD2, remains unverified against the DNA. TRBV21-1 constitutes a pseudogene. The CDR3 length is 16 residues. For the CDR3, the DNA is TGTGCCAGCACCAAAGGGAATAGCGGGGCCTCCTACGAGCAGTACTTC. Translated, it gives CASTKGNSGASYEQYF.

The rearrangement joins TRBV4-1 to TRBJ1-3; D uncertain. Germline V gives CDR1 MGHRA, CDR2 YSYEKL. Trimming pared 0 bases from V and 4 bases from J, leaving 13 bases between. The CDR3 length is 16 residues. The CDR3 DNA is TGCGCCAGCAGCCAAGAACTAGCGGGCGCGGGAAACACCATATATTTT. This translates into CASSQELAGAGNTIYF.

The chain links TRBV29-1 to TRBJ2-3; no clear D gene. The CDR3 is 12 residues long. The V end was cut by 5 bases, the J end by 3 bases, with 9 bases between. Looked up from germline, CDR1 is SQVTM and CDR2 is ANQGSEA. CDR3 residues: CSVPHWTDTQYF. The CDR3 nucleotides read TGCAGCGTTCCTCACTGGACAGATACGCAGTATTTT.

The rearrangement uses TRBV7-3 and TRBJ2-7; D may be TRBD1 (6 bases). The CDR3 extends over 13 amino acids. Germline loops: CDR1 SGHTA, CDR2 FQGTGA. The CDR3 region has the DNA TGTGCTGTCACCGGACAGACTTCCTACGAGCAGTACGTC. Translating gives CAVTGQTSYEQYV.

This clonotype was counted only a few times. This chain links TRBV7-9 with TRBJ1-2; D is unclear. The CDR3 has 14 amino acids. Looked up from germline, CDR1 is SEHNR and CDR2 is FQNEAQ (reference sequence). Between the trimmed V and J ends, which lost 5 bases and 8 bases, there was a span of 18 bases. The CDR3 nucleotides are TGTGCCAGCAGCCCCAATGGGGAGCCGCGCGGCTACACCTTC. It encodes CASSPNGEPRGYTF.

This clonotype appeared a few times. One end of the junction does not line up with germline, which may come from a read error. J is TRBJ2-7 and V is TRBV30; 8 nucleotides match TRBD1. CDR1 and CDR2 from the germline V gene are GTSNPN and SVGIG (reference sequence). This CDR3 is built from 15 residues. The CDR3 bases are TGTGCCTGGAGTGACAACAGGGGGTTCTCCAACGAGCAGTACTTC. This gives the protein CAWSDNRGFSNEQYF.

This clonotype was counted a few times. The chain joins TRBV6-5 to TRBJ1-5, with TRBD1 as a possible D gene (6 bases). The CDR3 spans 14 residues. The germline V and J ends were trimmed by 5 bases and 7 bases, with 15 bases remaining between them. Germline values: CDR1 MNHEY, CDR2 SVGAGI. CDR3 in DNA: TGTGCCAGCAGTACATCGACAGGTGGGCAGCCCCAGCATTTT. Its protein product is CASSTSTGGQPQHF.

This clonotype was found a few times. This chain connects TRBV29-1 to TRBJ2-3; D might be TRBD2 (5 bases). This CDR3 is 10 amino acids long. Per the germline V gene, CDR1 is SQVTM and CDR2 is ANQGSEA. Trimming took 4 bases from V and 9 from J, leaving 8 bases between them. The CDR3 DNA is TGCAGCGTTGGAGGGTTGACGCAGTATTTT. Residues: CSVGGLTQYF.

The chain links TRBV4-1 to TRBJ2-3, with no clear D. V was shortened by 3 bases and J by 4 bases, with 8 bases between the two germline ends. CDR3 length: 13 residues. CDR1 MGHRA and CDR2 YSYEKL come from the germline V gene. CDR3 DNA: TGCGCCAGCAGCCAGTATAGTGCAGATACGCAGTATTTT. This codes for CASSQYSADTQYF.

This rearrangement joins TRBV12-3 or TRBV12-4 to TRBJ1-2; unclear D gene. This CDR3 has 13 residues. The V end was cut by 6 bases, the J end by 2 bases, with 10 bases between. The CDR3 loop is CASREALNYGYTF. In nucleotides, the CDR3 is TGTGCCAGCAGGGAGGCCCTAAACTATGGCTACACCTTC.

This clonotype was observed a few times. The rearrangement uses TRBV7-6 and TRBJ1-4, with a tentative D call TRBD1 (5 bases). Trimming removed 5 bases from V and 12 bases from J, with 13 bases in between. CDR3 size: 12 residues. Per germline, CDR1 SGHVS and CDR2 FNYEAQ. CDR3: CASSAWTKELFF. For the CDR3, the DNA is TGTGCCAGCAGCGCATGGACAAAAGAACTGTTTTTT.

This clonotype was seen a few times. The V and J genes are TRBV28 and TRBJ1-1; D may be TRBD1 (5 bases). In germline, CDR1 is MDHEN, CDR2 SYDVKM. This CDR3 comprises 15 residues. V lost 5 bases and J 0 bases, leaving 13 bases between the germline ends. CDR3 DNA sequence: TGTGCCAGCAGTCCCGTAGACAGAATGAACACTGAAGCTTTCTTT. It translates to CASSPVDRMNTEAFF.

This clonotype appeared many times. The rearrangement joins TRBV11-1 to TRBJ2-3, with D perhaps matching TRBD1 or TRBD2 (5 bases each). The ends were cut back, 0 bases at V and 3 bases at J, with 7 bases in the middle. CDR1 SGHAT and CDR2 FQDESV come from the germline V gene (reference sequence). The CDR3 loop spans 14 amino acids. CDR3: CASSLAGETDTQYF. The DNA for the CDR3 is TGTGCCAGCAGCTTAGCGGGGGAAACAGATACGCAGTATTTT.

There are many counts of this clonotype. The rearrangement links TRBV7-2 to TRBJ2-1, with a tentative D call TRBD2 (5 bases). The CDR3 is made up of 16 amino acids. Per the germline V gene, CDR1 is SGHTA and CDR2 is FQGNSA. V was clipped by 5 bases and J by 7 bases, with 21 bases between them. The DNA for the CDR3 is TGTGCCAGCAGCCCTTACTGGACTCCGGAAGGGAATGAGCAGTTCTTC. Its translation is CASSPYWTPEGNEQFF.

V usage is TRBV6-5 and J usage is TRBJ1-1; TRBD1 is a possible D gene (5 bases). V was cut by 8 bases and J by 6 bases, with 13 bases left in between. The CDR3 has 12 residues. CDR1 is MNHEY, CDR2 SVGAGI, per germline. CDR3 DNA: TGTGCCAGCTCCATTAGGGGAGCTGAAGCTTTCTTT. Translating it yields CASSIRGAEAFF.

The V call is TRBV7-9, the J call TRBJ2-5; perhaps TRBD2 as D (6 bases). Trimming took 5 bases from V and 2 from J, leaving 21 bases between them. This CDR3 contains 17 residues. Germline V gene sequence: CDR1 SEHNR, CDR2 FQNEAQ (reference sequence). Here the CDR3 DNA reads TGTGCCAGCAGCCTAGTTCGACCGGGACTTAAACAAGAGACCCAGTACTTC. This sequence encodes CASSLVRPGLKQETQYF.

The chain joins TRBV20-1 to TRBJ1-2; D perhaps matches TRBD1 (5 bases). The germline gives CDR1 DFQATT, CDR2 SNEGSKA (reference sequence). Trimming left V 5 bases short and J 2 bases short, with 9 bases between. The CDR3 totals 12 residues. CDR3 in amino acids: CSAGDWNYGYTF. For the CDR3, the DNA is TGCAGTGCTGGGGACTGGAACTATGGCTACACCTTC.

This clonotype was seen a few times. The V gene is TRBV5-1, the J gene TRBJ2-2, with a possible D match to TRBD2 (6 bases). The germline V and J ends were trimmed by 4 bases and 1 base, with 14 bases remaining between them. This CDR3 spans 16 amino acids. The germline V gene has CDR1 SGHRS and CDR2 YFSETQ. The CDR3 loop reads CASSIRDSLNTGELFF. The CDR3 region has the DNA TGCGCCAGCAGCATCCGGGACTCGCTGAACACCGGGGAGCTGTTTTTT. Supplemented by reference TRBV5-1 and TRBJ2-2, the full variable domain reads KAGVTQTPRYLIKTRGQQVTLSCSPISGHRSVSWYQQTPGQGLQFLFEYFSETQRNKGNFPGRFSGRQFSNSRSEMNVSTLELGDSALYLCASSIRDSLNTGELFFGEGSRLTVL.